Given below is one T cell receptor (beta chain) in context. This sample was included in a study of somatic mutations in cytotoxic T cells in rheumatoid arthritis. Overall study context: Peripheral blood samples of more than 25 ml EDTA were taken from patients directly after diagnosis and before treatment. Sorted by flow to nearly 100% purity were some V beta antibody-stained T-cell populations, including V beta1+ cells sequenced for TCRB.

As handled by the study authors: Rarely, patient CD8+ clones larger than 1% corresponded to published virus-specific TCRB sequences. Sequenced by immunoSEQ multiplex PCR; TCRdb stores in-frame clones only, minus some. The V and J calls and clone size were taken over from that table, and D and trimming were inferred from the DNA. The sample lists under 35,000 clones; about 87% were seen once. Germline V gene data show CDR1 as MGHRA and CDR2 as YSYEKL. The CDR3 loop spans 14 amino acids. Deletions cut 0 bases from V and 6 bases from J, with 11 bases between. Specimen: CD8+ T cells sorted from blood. The gene calls are TRBV4-1 and TRBJ1-2; D is undetermined. This clonotype originated in an adult with rheumatoid arthritis. CDR3 DNA sequence: TGCGCCAGCAGCCAAGAGGGTTACGGGAATGGCTACACCTTC. It yields the protein CASSQEGYGNGYTF.